A single sample is the source of the 27 T cell receptor beta chains below, sequenced in a study of OX40 agonist ivuxolimab in advanced cancers. Produced via immunoSEQ multiplex PCR; TCRdb's table is partial and in-frame only. The data show 50,000 or so clones, with roughly 82% seen just once and 2% to 3% held by the top ten. The sample was CD4+ or CD8+ T cells sorted from blood, taken in a trial of the OX40 agonist ivuxolimab. Receptor source: an adult with an advanced solid tumor such as melanoma, head and neck, liver or kidney cancer.

This rearrangement joins TRBV7-2 to TRBJ2-1; TRBD1 matches 7 bases. The CDR3 totals 13 residues. V lost 4 bases to trimming and J lost 9 bases; unmatched junction nucleotides: 6. Germline lookup yields CDR1 SGHTA and CDR2 FQGNSA. Here the CDR3 reads CASSSRQGGEQFF. The CDR3 region has the DNA TGTGCCAGCAGCTCCAGACAGGGCGGTGAGCAGTTCTTC.

The rearrangement links TRBV27 to TRBJ2-1; 9 bases line up with TRBD1. This CDR3 contains 13 residues. Looked up from germline, CDR1 is MNHEY and CDR2 is SMNVEV (reference sequence). V was pared by 5 bases and J by 8 bases, with 4 bases of the junction left unmatched. For the CDR3, the DNA is TGTGCCAGCAGTAGGACAGGGGAGGATGAGCAGTTCTTC. Translated: CASSRTGEDEQFF.

V and J are TRBV19 and TRBJ2-5; D possibly corresponds to TRBD1 (6 bases). Germline CDR1 LNHDA, CDR2 SQIVND (reference sequence). CDR3 length: 11 amino acids. V was shortened by 4 bases and J by 12 bases, with 12 bases between the two germline ends. CDR3 DNA sequence: TGTGCCAGTAGTACGGGACAAAGGAAGTACTTC. Its protein is CASSTGQRKYF.

The genes are TRBV6-1 and TRBJ2-6, with 7 bases aligning to TRBD1. The V segment lost 6 bases and the J segment 0 bases; nucleotides outside the gene matches: 2. The V gene's germline CDR1 is MNHNS and CDR2 SASEGT. This CDR3 has 15 residues. The CDR3 nucleotides are TGTGCCAGCAGGCACAGGGGCTCTGGGGCCAACGTCCTGACTTTC. This codes for CASRHRGSGANVLTF.

This rearrangement joins TRBV18 to TRBJ1-2; D perhaps matches TRBD1 (5 bases). Germline CDR1 is KGHSH and CDR2 is LQKENI. The ends were cut back, 5 bases at V and 7 bases at J, with 14 bases in the middle. This CDR3 is built from 13 residues. In DNA, the CDR3 is TGTGCCAGCTCAGCTACCGGGACTTCTGGCTACACCTTC. Translation gives CASSATGTSGYTF.

CDR3 bases: TGTGCCAGCAGTGATGCCACAGAAGAGACCCAGTACTTC. Encoded protein: CASSDATEETQYF. V gene TRBV2 combines with J gene TRBJ2-5; D unresolved. The CDR3 extends over 13 amino acids. The germline V gene encodes CDR1 SNHLY and CDR2 FYNNEI. The germline V and J ends were trimmed by 3 bases and 3 bases, with 8 bases remaining between them.

V and J are TRBV7-2 and TRBJ1-4; D not certain. Per the germline V gene, CDR1 is SGHTA and CDR2 is FQGNSA. The CDR3 extends over 15 amino acids. V lost 9 bases, J lost 7 bases, and 21 bases lay in between. CDR3 protein: CASSEGSMGVEKLFF. In DNA, the CDR3 is TGTGCCAGTTCAGAGGGATCAATGGGAGTTGAAAAACTGTTTTTT.

This chain joins TRBV5-6 and TRBJ1-4; D uncertain. The CDR3 covers 16 residues. Germline V gene lookup returns CDR1 SGHDT and CDR2 YYEEEE. The V gene lost 3 bases and the J gene lost 4 bases, with 16 bases spanning the gap. CDR3 amino acids: CASSSTLQDNNEKLFF. The CDR3 nucleotides are TGTGCCAGCAGCTCCACCCTTCAGGATAATAATGAAAAACTGTTTTTT.

This clone has only one observation. One end of the junction does not line up with germline, which may come from a read error. This specimen includes other DNA sequences encoding the same CDR3. CDR3: CASSRTPGQGLAGANVLTF. The CDR3 nucleotides read TGCGCCAGCAGCCGAACGCCGGGACAGGGCTTAGCTGGGGCCAACGTCCTGACTTTC. The V call is TRBV7-3, the J call TRBJ2-6, with 9 bases lining up with TRBD1. Germline V CDR1 and CDR2: SGHTA, FQGTGA. The CDR3 totals 19 residues. The full variable domain, with the rest looked up from reference TRBV7-3 and TRBJ2-6, is GAGVSQTPSNKVTEKGKYVELRCDPISGHTALYWYRQSLGQGPEFLIYFQGTGAADDSGLPNDRFFAVRPEGSVSTLKIQRTERGDSAVYLCASSRTPGQGLAGANVLTFGAGSRLTVL.

This clone was seen a handful of times. The chain has TRBV11-2 and TRBJ2-3; weak D call: TRBD2 (6 bases). This CDR3 is built from 14 residues. Between the trimmed V and J ends, which lost 4 bases and 2 bases, there was a span of 10 bases. CDR1 and CDR2 (germline): SGHAT, FQNNGV. The CDR3 DNA is TGTGCCAGCAGCTCCAGGGACTCCACAGATACGCAGTATTTT. Translation: CASSSRDSTDTQYF.

The V call is TRBV15, the J call TRBJ2-7, with no clear D. Deletions cut 0 bases from V and 6 bases from J, with 12 bases between. There are 14 residues in the CDR3. CDR1 is LNHNV, CDR2 YYDKDF, per germline (reference sequence). The CDR3 DNA reads as TGTGCCACCAGCAGAGATTCGACGACACGCGAGCAGTACTTC. Its translation is CATSRDSTTREQYF. Looking up the rest from reference TRBV15 and TRBJ2-7 gives the full variable domain: DAMVIQNPRYQVTQFGKPVTLSCSQTLNHNVMYWYQQKSSQAPKLLFHYYDKDFNNEADTPDNFQSRRPNTSFCFLDIRSPGLGDTAMYLCATSRDSTTREQYFGPGTRLTVT.

The chain links TRBV5-1 to TRBJ2-5; perhaps TRBD1 as D (5 bases). The CDR3 length is 14 residues. In germline, CDR1 is SGHRS, CDR2 YFSETQ. V shed 1 base and J shed 0 bases, with 7 bases lying between them. The CDR3 nucleotides are TGCGCCAGCAGCTTGTGGGGCAACCAAGAGACCCAGTACTTC. This translates into CASSLWGNQETQYF.

CDR3 coding DNA: TGTGCCAGCTCCAGGGCCCTGGGAGAGACCCAGTACTTC. The encoded protein is CASSRALGETQYF. The chain recombines TRBV7-9 with TRBJ2-5; weak D call: TRBD1 (5 bases). V lost 8 bases and J 4 bases, leaving 14 bases between the germline ends. The CDR3 runs 13 residues. The germline gives CDR1 SEHNR, CDR2 FQNEAQ (reference sequence).

This chain joins TRBV4-2 and TRBJ2-7; TRBD2 might be the D (6 bases). The germline V gene has CDR1 LGHNA and CDR2 YNFKEQ. Trimming removed 0 bases from V and 4 bases from J, with 10 bases in between. This CDR3 has 14 residues. The CDR3 DNA reads TGTGCCAGCAGCCAAGATAGGGACTTTTACGAGCAGTACTTC. Protein: CASSQDRDFYEQYF.

The V call is TRBV6-6, the J call TRBJ1-3; the D gene is possibly TRBD1 (6 bases). The germline gives CDR1 MNHNY, CDR2 SVGAGI (reference sequence). Trimming cost V 8 bases and J 0 bases, with 14 bases left between them. The CDR3 sequence is 15 residues long. The CDR3 is CASERQETSGNTIYF. Written as DNA, the CDR3 is TGTGCCAGCGAAAGACAGGAAACCTCTGGAAACACCATATATTTT.

This chain links TRBV19 with TRBJ1-3, with TRBD1 as a possible D gene (5 bases). There are 14 residues in the CDR3. V was pared by 5 bases and J by 6 bases, with 14 bases between. Looked up from germline, CDR1 is LNHDA and CDR2 is SQIVND (reference sequence). CDR3 nucleotide sequence: TGTGCCAGTAGTCCCCGGGACGGGTTAAACACCATATATTTT. Translated, it gives CASSPRDGLNTIYF. Variable domain in full (rest from reference TRBV19 and TRBJ1-3): DGGITQSPKYLFRKEGQNVTLSCEQNLNHDAMYWYRQDPGQGLRLIYYSQIVNDFQKGDIAEGYSVSREKKESFPLTVTSAQKNPTAFYLCASSPRDGLNTIYFGEGSWLTVV.

This clone was recorded only once. This rearrangement joins TRBV28 to TRBJ2-3, with D maybe TRBD1 (5 bases). The germline CDR1 and CDR2 sequences are MDHEN and SYDVKM. CDR3 size: 14 residues. Trimming took 4 bases from V and 3 from J, leaving 11 bases between them. CDR3 nucleotides: TGTGCCAGCAGTTCCAGGGATGGGACAGATACGCAGTATTTT. It encodes CASSSRDGTDTQYF. The variable domain in full, completed from reference TRBV28 and TRBJ2-3, reads DVKVTQSSRYLVKRTGEKVFLECVQDMDHENMFWYRQDPGLGLRLIYFSYDVKMKEKGDIPEGYSVSREKKERFSLILESASTNQTSMYLCASSSRDGTDTQYFGPGTRLTVL.

The chain is built from TRBV6-5 and TRBJ2-5; 9 bases align to TRBD1. Judging by the DNA end, TRBJ2-7 fits better; the J call may be wrong. The V gene's germline CDR1 is MNHEY and CDR2 SVGAGI. The CDR3 covers 15 residues. Written as DNA, the CDR3 is TGTGCCAGCAGACCACGGGGACAGGGTGGCGGCGAGCAGTACTTC. Its translation: CASRPRGQGGGEQYF.

The chain employs TRBV10-3 and TRBJ2-5; 9 bases are a match to TRBD1. Germline CDR1 and CDR2: ENHRY and SYGVKD. After removal of 10 bases from V and 5 bases from J, the junction contained 14 bases not matched to a gene. The CDR3 spans 15 residues. In DNA form, the CDR3 reads TGTGCCACACAGGTATCCGGGACAGGGACGGAGACCCAGTACTTC. This gives the protein CATQVSGTGTETQYF.

This chain links TRBV7-6 with TRBJ1-6; D possibly corresponds to TRBD1 (6 bases). Germline assignment: CDR1 SGHVS and CDR2 FNYEAQ. With 5 bases removed from V and 10 bases from J, the gap between germline ends came to 21 bases. The CDR3 totals 16 residues. CDR3 residues: CASSPWDNTIVSPLHF. For the CDR3, the DNA is TGTGCCAGCAGCCCCTGGGACAATACAATTGTGTCACCCCTCCACTTT. Supplemented by reference TRBV7-6 and TRBJ1-6, the full variable domain reads GAGVSQSPRYKVTKRGQDVALRCDPISGHVSLYWYRQALGQGPEFLTYFNYEAQQDKSGLPNDRFSAERPEGSISTLTIQRTEQRDSAMYRCASSPWDNTIVSPLHFGNGTRLTVT.

This clone was seen just once. The chain couples TRBV15 to TRBJ1-4; TRBD1 matches at 7 bases. Per germline, CDR1 LNHNV and CDR2 YYDKDF (reference sequence). The ends lost 5 bases at V and 0 bases at J; junction bases unmatched: 9. The CDR3 sequence is 17 residues long. The CDR3 nucleotides are TGTGCCACCAGCTTAAACCCCCAGGGGGCAACTAATGAAAAACTGTTTTTT. Translating gives CATSLNPQGATNEKLFF.

This clone was seen a single time. The V and J genes are TRBV6-5 and TRBJ1-4; D is perhaps TRBD1 (6 bases). Germline-derived CDR1 and CDR2 are MNHEY and SVGAGI. Trimming took 6 bases from V and 6 from J, leaving 11 bases between them. The CDR3 runs to 13 residues. The CDR3 DNA reads as TGTGCCAGCAGCCGACAGGAAGATGAAAAACTGTTTTTT. It specifies CASSRQEDEKLFF.

The gene calls are TRBV9 and TRBJ2-2; 10 bases are a match to TRBD1. Germline trimming cut 4 bases from V and 3 bases from J; bases unmatched to any gene: 9. The germline V gene has CDR1 SGDLS and CDR2 YYNGEE. This CDR3 is 17 amino acids long. In DNA, the CDR3 is TGTGCCAGCAGCCCTAGAGGGACAGGGGTGGACACCGGGGAGCTGTTTTTT. It is translated as CASSPRGTGVDTGELFF.

The rearrangement uses TRBV7-6 and TRBJ2-3, with a weak D call TRBD1 (5 bases). The CDR3 length is 17 residues. Germline V gene data show CDR1 as SGHVS and CDR2 as FNYEAQ. V was clipped by 5 bases and J by 3 bases, with 21 bases between them. The CDR3 is CASSAKGPGINTDTQYF. CDR3 DNA: TGTGCCAGCAGCGCGAAAGGCCCAGGGATAAATACAGATACGCAGTATTTT.

This clone was observed a few times. Other DNA sequences from this sample encode an identical CDR3 as well. V is TRBV11-2 and J is TRBJ1-4; D is undetermined. There are 14 residues in the CDR3. The germline V gene has CDR1 SGHAT and CDR2 FQNNGV. Trimming pared 1 base from V and 5 bases from J, leaving 8 bases between. CDR3 protein: CASSLAGLNEKLFF. The CDR3 nucleotides are TGTGCCAGCAGCTTAGCGGGCCTCAATGAAAAACTGTTTTTT. Full variable domain (outside the CDR3, taken from reference TRBV11-2 and TRBJ1-4): EAGVAQSPRYKIIEKRQSVAFWCNPISGHATLYWYQQILGQGPKLLIQFQNNGVVDDSQLPKDRFSAERLKGVDSTLKIQPAKLEDSAVYLCASSLAGLNEKLFFGSGTQLSVL.

The genes are TRBV11-2 and TRBJ2-3, with D hard to call. The V end lost 1 base, the J end lost 6 bases, and 8 bases lay between the germline ends. There are 13 residues in the CDR3. The germline V gene has CDR1 SGHAT and CDR2 FQNNGV. The CDR3 bases are TGTGCCAGCAGCTTAGGGTCAGGCGATACGCAGTATTTT. Translating gives CASSLGSGDTQYF.

This chain connects TRBV1 to TRBJ1-4; whether TRBD1, the table's D call, matches the DNA was not checked. TRBV1 is classified as a pseudogene. The CDR3 runs to 21 residues. CDR3 nucleotides: TGCACCAGCAGCCAAGATCTGTTCGAGCAGGGCATGAAGGCAACTAATGAAAAACTGTTTTTT. This encodes CTSSQDLFEQGMKATNEKLFF.